These 29 T cell receptor beta chains were all obtained from the same sample, sequenced in a study of CD8+ T cells in alopecia areata. Treatment in this sample: oral pan-JAK inhibitor, 5-10 mg twice daily. Following extraction, RNA underwent reverse transcription to cDNA, which served as the sequencing template. Data came from immunoSEQ multiplex PCR; TCRdb stores just in-frame clones and leaves some out. The sample lists around 210,000 clones, around 65% seen once, with 4.2% in the top ten. Sample: CD4+ T cells sorted from blood, taken at week 4, from a patient treated with tofacitinib. The source of these receptors is a human donor with alopecia areata.

This clone was counted a few times. This sequence joins TRBV2 and TRBJ1-2; no reliable D call. The CDR3 sequence is 11 residues long. CDR1 SNHLY and CDR2 FYNNEI come from the germline V gene. V gave up 7 bases and J gave up 8 bases, with 11 bases separating them. The CDR3 spells CASTARAGYTF. The DNA of the CDR3 is TGTGCCAGCACTGCACGGGCGGGCTACACCTTC.

The DNA of the CDR3 is TGTGCCAGCAGCCCCAGACAGGGGAGTCAGCCCCAGCATTTT. This translates into CASSPRQGSQPQHF. The chain employs TRBV4-2 and TRBJ1-5; TRBD1 aligns across 8 bases. The germline V gene encodes CDR1 LGHNA and CDR2 YNFKEQ. V was pared by 4 bases and J by 6 bases, with 5 bases of the junction left unmatched. This CDR3 contains 14 residues.

This chain uses TRBV7-2 with TRBJ2-7; D gene uncertain. V was shortened by 1 base and J by 4 bases, with 11 bases between the two germline ends. CDR1 and CDR2 (germline): SGHTA, FQGNSA. The CDR3 is 14 amino acids. CDR3 nucleotides: TGTGCCAGCAGCTTAGAGGCCAGGACGTACGAGCAGTACTTC. Its protein is CASSLEARTYEQYF. Full variable domain (rest looked up from reference TRBV7-2 and TRBJ2-7): GAGVSQSPSNKVTEKGKDVELRCDPISGHTALYWYRQSLGQGLEFLIYFQGNSAPDKSGLPSDRFSAERTGGSVSTLTIQRTQQEDSAVYLCASSLEARTYEQYFGPGTRLTVT.

This clone was observed a few times. The V call is TRBV29-1, the J call TRBJ1-3, with D unclear. This CDR3 comprises 13 residues. The germline CDR1 and CDR2 sequences are SQVTM and ANQGSEA. V lost 6 bases and J 0 bases, leaving 9 bases between the germline ends. The CDR3 region has the DNA TGCAGCGTGTCTATTTACTCTGGAAACACCATATATTTT. It codes for CSVSIYSGNTIYF.

This sequence joins TRBV7-9 and TRBJ1-2; D unclear. The germline CDR1 and CDR2 sequences are SEHNR and FQNEAQ (reference sequence). The V end lost 3 bases, the J end lost 0 bases, and 8 bases lay between the germline ends. The CDR3 is made up of 14 amino acids. CDR3 residues: CASSLGGTNYGYTF. The CDR3 DNA reads as TGTGCCAGCAGCTTGGGAGGGACTAACTATGGCTACACCTTC.

J is TRBJ2-1 and V is TRBV4-3; 7 positions match TRBD2. Germline CDR1 reads LGHNA; CDR2 reads YSLEER. The CDR3 runs 15 residues. The V and J ends lost 4 bases and 4 bases, in that order; junction bases with no gene match: 7. CDR3 in amino acids: CASSPEAGEYNEQFF. The CDR3, as DNA: TGCGCCAGCAGCCCCGAGGCGGGGGAGTACAATGAGCAGTTCTTC.

J is TRBJ1-6 and V is TRBV7-9; 7 bases fit TRBD1. Germline trimming cut 3 bases from V and 4 bases from J; bases unmatched to any gene: 12. There are 18 residues in the CDR3. Germline CDR1 is SEHNR and CDR2 is FQNEAQ (reference sequence). CDR3 sequence (DNA): TGTGCCAGCAGCTTTGCGTTGGTGGCAGGGGGTTATAATTCACCCCTCCACTTT. Amino acids: CASSFALVAGGYNSPLHF.

The chain is built from TRBV15 and TRBJ1-5; TRBD1 matches 12 bases. Unmatched junction bases numbered 6, after V lost 5 bases and J lost 7 bases. This CDR3 spans 15 amino acids. CDR1 is LNHNV, CDR2 YYDKDF, per germline (reference sequence). The CDR3: CATSGTGGGYQPQHF. The CDR3, as DNA: TGTGCCACCAGCGGGACAGGGGGCGGTTACCAGCCCCAGCATTTT.

This chain connects TRBV4-3 to TRBJ2-3; no definite D call. The V gene lost 0 bases and the J gene lost 0 bases, with 13 bases spanning the gap. CDR1 and CDR2 (germline): LGHNA, YSLEER. The CDR3 sequence is 17 residues long. DNA for the CDR3: TGCGCCAGCAGCCAAGAGCACCCCGGAATTAGCACAGATACGCAGTATTTT. Its translation: CASSQEHPGISTDTQYF.

CDR3 residues: CASSSTRGARYEQYF. The CDR3 bases are TGTGCCAGCAGCTCGACGCGGGGGGCAAGGTACGAGCAGTACTTC. V and J are TRBV27 and TRBJ2-7, with 8 nucleotides matching TRBD2. V dropped 6 bases and J dropped 4; count of bases not matched to a gene: 11. CDR3 size: 15 residues. Per the germline V gene, CDR1 is MNHEY and CDR2 is SMNVEV (reference sequence).

As to this clone: One junction end does not reproduce the germline sequence, and a read error may be involved. The chain uses TRBV28 and TRBJ1-2; 7 nucleotides agree with TRBD1. The CDR3 runs 11 residues. Germline CDR1 and CDR2: MDHEN and SYDVKM. The CDR3 region is CATGRKTDRIF. In DNA form, the CDR3 reads TGTGCCACGGGAAGGAAAACGGACAGGATCTTC.

The rearrangement joins TRBV27 to TRBJ1-6, with 7 positions matching TRBD1. J gave up 11 bases and V 0 bases, and 7 bases lay outside the gene matches. Germline CDR1 MNHEY, CDR2 SMNVEV (reference sequence). This CDR3 region has 15 residues. The CDR3 DNA sequence: TGTGCCAGCAGTTTATCGGGGACGACAGGGACACCCCTCCACTTT. Amino acid sequence: CASSLSGTTGTPLHF.

Concerning this clone itself: The sample carries other DNA sequences with the same CDR3. This chain links TRBV29-1 with TRBJ1-1, with D possibly being TRBD1 (5 bases). V lost 4 bases to trimming and J lost 3 bases, with 6 bases between them. The CDR3 consists of 11 residues. Per germline, CDR1 SQVTM and CDR2 ANQGSEA. CDR3 loop: CSVGGDTEAFF. The CDR3 nucleotides are TGCAGCGTTGGGGGGGACACTGAAGCTTTCTTT.

Only a few counts were recorded for this clone. CDR3 residues: CATDRGGAKNIQYF. The DNA of the CDR3 is TGTGCCACCGACAGGGGGGGAGCCAAAAACATTCAGTACTTC. V is TRBV15 and J is TRBJ2-4; TRBD1 matches at 9 bases. The germline V gene has CDR1 LNHNV and CDR2 YYDKDF (reference sequence). J was trimmed by 0 bases and V by 8 bases; bases with no gene match: 2. The CDR3 has 14 residues.

The rearrangement joins TRBV7-2 to TRBJ2-5; D is uncertain. With 2 bases removed from V and 2 bases from J, the gap between germline ends came to 9 bases. Looked up from germline, CDR1 is SGHTA and CDR2 is FQGNSA. This CDR3 has 14 residues. CDR3: CASSLSWTQETQYF. CDR3 coding DNA: TGTGCCAGCAGCTTATCCTGGACGCAAGAGACCCAGTACTTC. Filled out from reference TRBV7-2 and TRBJ2-5, the complete variable domain reads GAGVSQSPSNKVTEKGKDVELRCDPISGHTALYWYRQSLGQGLEFLIYFQGNSAPDKSGLPSDRFSAERTGGSVSTLTIQRTQQEDSAVYLCASSLSWTQETQYFGPGTRLLVL.

V is TRBV7-9 and J is TRBJ2-3; 7 bases line up with TRBD2. Germline V gene data show CDR1 as SEHNR and CDR2 as FQNEAQ (reference sequence). V was clipped by 7 bases and J by 8 bases; unmatched bases: 12. The CDR3 totals 14 residues. CDR3 sequence (DNA): TGTGCCAGCACTATAGCCCAGGGACTAAGTACGCAGTATTTT. It yields the protein CASTIAQGLSTQYF.

V usage is TRBV5-1 and J usage is TRBJ2-2; 9 nucleotides agree with TRBD1. CDR3 length equals 14 residues. Germline V gene sequence: CDR1 SGHRS, CDR2 YFSETQ. Losses at the gene ends were 5 bases for V and 6 bases for J; bases not matched to a gene: 5. The chain's CDR3 is CASRQGADAGELFF. The CDR3 coding sequence is TGCGCCAGCAGACAGGGGGCGGACGCCGGGGAGCTGTTTTTT.

V is TRBV30 and J is TRBJ2-3, with a weak D call TRBD1 (6 bases). Trimming removed 1 base at V and 0 bases at J, with 11 bases between. Germline V CDR1 and CDR2: GTSNPN, SVGIG (reference sequence). This CDR3 has 15 amino acids. Here the CDR3 reads CAWSATQGSTDTQYF. The CDR3, as DNA: TGTGCCTGGAGTGCTACCCAGGGGAGCACAGATACGCAGTATTTT.

The V call is TRBV6-5, the J call TRBJ1-1; possibly TRBD1 for D (5 bases). This CDR3 is 15 amino acids long. Trimming took 3 bases from V and 0 from J, leaving 11 bases between them. The V gene's germline CDR1 is MNHEY and CDR2 SVGAGI. CDR3 amino acids: CASSYQGLMNTEAFF. CDR3 nucleotides: TGTGCCAGCAGTTATCAGGGTCTCATGAACACTGAAGCTTTCTTT.

The chain uses TRBV7-2 and TRBJ1-1; D gene uncertain. Germline V gives CDR1 SGHTA, CDR2 FQGNSA. V lost 2 bases to trimming and J lost 8 bases, with 6 bases between them. The CDR3 length is 11 residues. The CDR3 region is CASSLRAEAFF. CDR3 nucleotides: TGTGCCAGCAGCTTAAGGGCAGAAGCTTTCTTT. Supplemented by reference TRBV7-2 and TRBJ1-1, the full variable domain reads GAGVSQSPSNKVTEKGKDVELRCDPISGHTALYWYRQSLGQGLEFLIYFQGNSAPDKSGLPSDRFSAERTGGSVSTLTIQRTQQEDSAVYLCASSLRAEAFFGQGTRLTVV.

J is TRBJ1-4 and V is TRBV6-6; D is perhaps TRBD1 (5 bases). The CDR3 runs 13 residues. V lost 6 bases to trimming and J lost 5 bases, with 10 bases between them. Germline V gene sequence: CDR1 MNHNY, CDR2 SVGAGI (reference sequence). This CDR3 reads CASRGGANEKLFF. The CDR3 DNA sequence: TGTGCCAGCAGGGGAGGGGCGAATGAAAAACTGTTTTTT.

There are a few counts of this clone. CDR3 DNA sequence: TGTGCCAGCAGCCTCGACAGGGGATCGGAGACCCAGTACTTC. It specifies CASSLDRGSETQYF. The chain employs TRBV11-1 and TRBJ2-5; TRBD1 matches 8 bases. After removal of 5 bases from V and 5 bases from J, the junction contained 7 bases not matched to a gene. The CDR3 length is 14 residues. Germline-derived CDR1 and CDR2 are SGHAT and FQDESV (reference sequence).

The gene calls are TRBV27 and TRBJ1-6, with D uncertain. The CDR3 consists of 16 residues. V was pared by 3 bases and J by 2 bases, with 11 bases between. Germline CDR1 is MNHEY and CDR2 is SMNVEV (reference sequence). CDR3 DNA sequence: TGTGCCAGCAGTTTGATCGGGGTGGCCTATAATTCACCCCTCCACTTT. Encoded protein: CASSLIGVAYNSPLHF.

The chain links TRBV11-3 to TRBJ2-5; 7 bases line up with TRBD1. The germline V gene encodes CDR1 SGHNT and CDR2 YENEEA. CDR3 length equals 16 residues. V lost 4 bases, J lost 4 bases, and 12 bases stayed unmatched. The CDR3 protein is CASSYPGTEEVETQYF. The CDR3 nucleotides read TGTGCCAGCAGCTACCCTGGGACAGAAGAGGTAGAGACCCAGTACTTC.

A note on this clone: This may come from a read error, since a much larger clone is one base off. The chain joins TRBV11-1 to TRBJ2-5; tentative D call: TRBD1 (5 bases). Germline values: CDR1 SGHAT, CDR2 FQDESV (reference sequence). Trimming removed 1 base from V and 3 bases from J, with 6 bases in between. The CDR3 runs 13 residues. The CDR3 nucleotides are TGTGCCAGCAGCTTAGGCAGGGAAGAGACCCAGTACTTC. This codes for CASSLGREETQYF.

V usage is TRBV7-2 and J usage is TRBJ1-3; D is undetermined. The germline CDR1 and CDR2 sequences are SGHTA and FQGNSA. V dropped 1 base and J dropped 1 base, with 14 bases sitting between them. The CDR3 consists of 17 residues. The CDR3 nucleotides read TGTGCCAGCAGCTTAGGGGGTCGGTACGGGTCTGGAAACACCATATATTTT. Protein: CASSLGGRYGSGNTIYF.

This clone was detected a few times. The rearrangement uses TRBV27 and TRBJ2-1, with 7 bases matching TRBD1. From germline, CDR1 is MNHEY and CDR2 SMNVEV (reference sequence). CDR3 length: 16 amino acids. The V segment lost 5 bases and the J segment 2 bases; nucleotides outside the gene matches: 9. The CDR3 loop is CASSRNPGQPYNEQFF. DNA for the CDR3: TGTGCCAGCAGTAGAAACCCGGGACAGCCCTACAATGAGCAGTTCTTC.

This clone is a singleton in its sample. Other DNA variants within this sample encode the same CDR3. The chain uses TRBV20-1 and TRBJ1-3; perhaps TRBD1 as D (6 bases). The germline CDR1 and CDR2 sequences are DFQATT and SNEGSKA (reference sequence). V lost 6 bases and J 3 bases, leaving 6 bases between the germline ends. The CDR3 sequence is 11 residues long. CDR3 sequence (DNA): TGCAGTGCCAGGGGTGGAAACACCATATATTTT. It yields the protein CSARGGNTIYF.

V usage is TRBV29-1 and J usage is TRBJ1-2; 9 positions agree with TRBD1. V gave up 2 bases and J gave up 6 bases; unmatched junction bases: 10. The germline CDR1 and CDR2 sequences are SQVTM and ANQGSEA. The CDR3 runs 15 residues. The CDR3 nucleotides are TGCAGCGTTGAATCTACAGGGGGCGGGTCGCATGGCTACACCTTC. It yields the protein CSVESTGGGSHGYTF.